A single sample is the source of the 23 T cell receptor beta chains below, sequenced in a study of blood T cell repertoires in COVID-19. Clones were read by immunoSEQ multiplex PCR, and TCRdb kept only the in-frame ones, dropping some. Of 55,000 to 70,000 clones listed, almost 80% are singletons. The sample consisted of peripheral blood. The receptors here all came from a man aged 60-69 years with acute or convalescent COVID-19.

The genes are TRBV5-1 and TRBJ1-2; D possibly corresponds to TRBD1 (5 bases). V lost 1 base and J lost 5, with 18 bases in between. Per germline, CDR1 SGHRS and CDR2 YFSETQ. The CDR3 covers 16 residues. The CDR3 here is CASSLTMRQKGYGYTF. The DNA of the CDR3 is TGCGCCAGCAGCTTGACGATGCGACAGAAAGGATATGGCTACACCTTC.

The CDR3 bases are TGTGCCATCGGGCGCGGGGGGGAGGGTTCACCCCTCCACTTT. Protein sequence: CAIGRGGEGSPLHF. This chain joins TRBV10-3 and TRBJ1-6, with D tentatively TRBD1 (5 bases). V lost 8 bases, J lost 9 bases, and 17 bases lay in between. The V gene's germline CDR1 is ENHRY and CDR2 SYGVKD. The CDR3 runs to 14 residues.

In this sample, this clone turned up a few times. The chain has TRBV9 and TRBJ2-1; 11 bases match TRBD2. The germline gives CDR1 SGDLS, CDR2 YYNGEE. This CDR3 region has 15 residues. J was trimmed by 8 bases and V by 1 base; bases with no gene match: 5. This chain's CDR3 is CASSVISGGADEQFF. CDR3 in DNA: TGTGCCAGCAGCGTAATTAGCGGGGGGGCCGATGAGCAGTTCTTC.

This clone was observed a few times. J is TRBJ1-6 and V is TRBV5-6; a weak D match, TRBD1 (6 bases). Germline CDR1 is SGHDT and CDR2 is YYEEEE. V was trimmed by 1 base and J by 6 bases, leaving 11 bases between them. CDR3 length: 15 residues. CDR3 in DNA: TGTGCCAGCAGCTTGCAACAGGGTTTTAATTCACCCCTCCACTTT. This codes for CASSLQQGFNSPLHF.

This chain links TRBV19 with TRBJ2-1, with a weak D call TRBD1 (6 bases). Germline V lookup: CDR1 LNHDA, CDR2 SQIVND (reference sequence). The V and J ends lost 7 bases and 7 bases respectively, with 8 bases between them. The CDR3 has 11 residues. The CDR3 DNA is TGTGCCAGTACAGGGGTGAATGAGCAGTTCTTC. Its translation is CASTGVNEQFF.

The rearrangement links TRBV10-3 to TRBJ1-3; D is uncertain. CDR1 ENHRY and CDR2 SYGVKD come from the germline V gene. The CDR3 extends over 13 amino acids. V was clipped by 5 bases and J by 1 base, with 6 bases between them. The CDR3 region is CAISPPSGNTIYF. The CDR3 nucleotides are TGTGCCATCAGTCCCCCATCTGGAAACACCATATATTTT.

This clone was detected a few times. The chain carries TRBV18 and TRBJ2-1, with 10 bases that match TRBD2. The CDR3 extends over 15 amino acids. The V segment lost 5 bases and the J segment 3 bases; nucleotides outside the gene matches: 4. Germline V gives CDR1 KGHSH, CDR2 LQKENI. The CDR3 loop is CASSATSGFYNEQFF. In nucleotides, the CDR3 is TGTGCCAGCTCAGCGACTAGCGGGTTCTACAATGAGCAGTTCTTC.

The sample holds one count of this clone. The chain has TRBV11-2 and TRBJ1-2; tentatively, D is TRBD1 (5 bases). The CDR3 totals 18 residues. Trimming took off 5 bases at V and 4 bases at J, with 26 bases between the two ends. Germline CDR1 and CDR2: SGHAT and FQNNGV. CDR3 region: CASSINGGAGLGSYGYTF. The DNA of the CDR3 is TGTGCCAGCAGCATAAACGGGGGAGCAGGGCTCGGGAGCTATGGCTACACCTTC.

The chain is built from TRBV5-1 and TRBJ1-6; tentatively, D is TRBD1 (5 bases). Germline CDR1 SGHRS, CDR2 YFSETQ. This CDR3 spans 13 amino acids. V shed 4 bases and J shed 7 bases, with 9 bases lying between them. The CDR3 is CASSPGGNSPLHF. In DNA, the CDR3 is TGCGCCAGCAGCCCGGGGGGGAATTCACCCCTCCACTTT.

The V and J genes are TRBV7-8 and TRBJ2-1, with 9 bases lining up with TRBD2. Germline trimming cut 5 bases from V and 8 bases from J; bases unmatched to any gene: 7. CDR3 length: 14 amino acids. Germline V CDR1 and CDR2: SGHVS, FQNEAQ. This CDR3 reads CASSLRTSDHEQFF. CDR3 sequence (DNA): TGTGCCAGCAGCCTCCGGACTAGCGATCATGAGCAGTTCTTC.

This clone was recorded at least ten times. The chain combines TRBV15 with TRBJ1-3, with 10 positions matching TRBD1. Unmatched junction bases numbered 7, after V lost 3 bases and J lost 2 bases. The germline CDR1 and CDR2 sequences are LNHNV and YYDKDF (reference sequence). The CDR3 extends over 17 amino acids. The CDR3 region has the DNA TGTGCCACCAGCAGGGGGGACAGGGGTGCCGCTGGAAACACCATATATTTT. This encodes CATSRGDRGAAGNTIYF.

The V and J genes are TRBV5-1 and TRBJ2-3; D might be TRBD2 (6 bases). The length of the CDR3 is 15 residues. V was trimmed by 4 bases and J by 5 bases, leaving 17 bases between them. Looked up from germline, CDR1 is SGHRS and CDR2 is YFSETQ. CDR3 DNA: TGCGCCAGCAGCATCGGAGACGGGGGTCGAGATACGCAGTATTTT. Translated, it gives CASSIGDGGRDTQYF.

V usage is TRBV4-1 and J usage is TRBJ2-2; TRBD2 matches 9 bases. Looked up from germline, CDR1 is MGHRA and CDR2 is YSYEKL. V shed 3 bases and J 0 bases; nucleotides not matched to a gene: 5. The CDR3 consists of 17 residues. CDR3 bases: TGCGCCAGCAGCCAGTTTCCTAGCGGGGCGAACACCGGGGAGCTGTTTTTT. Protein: CASSQFPSGANTGELFF.

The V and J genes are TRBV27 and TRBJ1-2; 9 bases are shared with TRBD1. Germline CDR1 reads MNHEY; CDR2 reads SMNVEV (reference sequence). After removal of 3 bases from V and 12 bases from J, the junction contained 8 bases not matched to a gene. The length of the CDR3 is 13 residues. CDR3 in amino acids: CASSFRQGGADTF. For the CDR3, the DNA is TGTGCCAGCAGTTTCCGACAGGGGGGCGCTGACACCTTC.

The CDR3 DNA reads as TGTGCCAGCAGCCCAATACGAGCGACGAACACTGAAGCTTTCTTT. Its translation: CASSPIRATNTEAFF. V and J are TRBV5-4 and TRBJ1-1; D not resolved. The CDR3 is 15 residues long. Trimming took off 4 bases at V and 1 base at J, with 14 bases between the two ends. Germline assignment: CDR1 SGHNT and CDR2 YYREEE (reference sequence).

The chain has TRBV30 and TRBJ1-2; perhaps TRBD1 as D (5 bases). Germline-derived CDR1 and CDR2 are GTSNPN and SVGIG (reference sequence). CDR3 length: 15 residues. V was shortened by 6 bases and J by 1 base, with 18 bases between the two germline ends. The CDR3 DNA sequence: TGTGCCTGTCCTACCGGACACAACGTTAACTATGGCTACACCTTC. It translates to CACPTGHNVNYGYTF.

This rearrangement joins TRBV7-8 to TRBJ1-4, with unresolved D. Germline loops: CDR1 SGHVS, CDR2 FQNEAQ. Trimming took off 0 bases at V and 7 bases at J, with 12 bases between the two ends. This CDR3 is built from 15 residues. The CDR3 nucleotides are TGTGCCAGCAGCTTAGCCGAGAGAGTCGGTGAAAAACTGTTTTTT. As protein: CASSLAERVGEKLFF.

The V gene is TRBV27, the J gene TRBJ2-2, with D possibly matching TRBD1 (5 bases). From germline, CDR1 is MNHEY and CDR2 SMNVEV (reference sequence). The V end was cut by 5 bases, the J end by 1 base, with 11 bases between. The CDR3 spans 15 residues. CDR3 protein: CASSPQGLNTGELFF. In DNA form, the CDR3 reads TGTGCCAGCAGTCCCCAGGGCTTGAACACCGGGGAGCTGTTTTTT.

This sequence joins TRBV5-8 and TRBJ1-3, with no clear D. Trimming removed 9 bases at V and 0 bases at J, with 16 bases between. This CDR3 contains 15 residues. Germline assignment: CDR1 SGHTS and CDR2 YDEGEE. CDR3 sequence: CATTHSGVSGNTIYF. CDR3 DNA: TGTGCCACCACCCATAGCGGGGTCTCTGGAAACACCATATATTTT.

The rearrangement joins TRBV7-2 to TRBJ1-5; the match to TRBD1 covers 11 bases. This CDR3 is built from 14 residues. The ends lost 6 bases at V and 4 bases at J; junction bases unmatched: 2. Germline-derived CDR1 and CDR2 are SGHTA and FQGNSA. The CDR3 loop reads CASRGQGENQPQHF. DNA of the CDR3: TGTGCCAGCAGGGGACAGGGGGAGAATCAGCCCCAGCATTTT.

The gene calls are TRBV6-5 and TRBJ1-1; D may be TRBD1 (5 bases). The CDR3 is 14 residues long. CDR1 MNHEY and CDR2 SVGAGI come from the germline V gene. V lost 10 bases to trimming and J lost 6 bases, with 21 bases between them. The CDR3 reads CATWGDRYRAEAFF. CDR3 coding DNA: TGTGCCACTTGGGGGGACCGATACAGAGCTGAAGCTTTCTTT.

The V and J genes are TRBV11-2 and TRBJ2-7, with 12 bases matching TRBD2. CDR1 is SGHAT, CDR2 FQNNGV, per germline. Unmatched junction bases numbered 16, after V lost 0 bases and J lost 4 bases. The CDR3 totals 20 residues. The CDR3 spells CASSLERSPRASGGAYEQYF. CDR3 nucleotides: TGTGCCAGCAGCTTAGAGAGGTCCCCACGGGCTAGCGGGGGGGCGTACGAGCAGTACTTC.

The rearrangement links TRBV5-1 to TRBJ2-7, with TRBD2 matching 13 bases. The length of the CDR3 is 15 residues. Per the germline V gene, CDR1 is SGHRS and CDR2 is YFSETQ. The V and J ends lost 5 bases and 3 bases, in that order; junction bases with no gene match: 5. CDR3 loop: CASSRTSGGDYEQYF. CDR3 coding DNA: TGCGCCAGCAGTCGGACTAGCGGGGGAGACTACGAGCAGTACTTC.